This entry features one T cell receptor (beta chain) sequence. What this receptor recognizes is not known. Per-base qualities were not stored, and no clone one base away is much larger. Participants in the prospective study were aged 18 to 89 years, lived in some 24 United States geographic areas, and enrolled through a virtual design. In the prospective study, participants were assigned to cohorts based on the clinical history participants reported in a screening survey and a study questionnaire. In the prospective study, whole blood, serum and a nasopharyngeal or oropharyngeal swab were collected from each participant by mobile phlebotomists. Over a 2-month period, participants in the prospective study had the option of providing additional blood draws and questionnaires. Blood samples from the prospective study were shipped frozen or at room temperature prior to DNA extraction. CDR1 and CDR2 were assigned from the germline V gene (reference sequence) as SGHNT and YYREEE. Clipping removes 4 bases from V and 5 bases from J, with 13 as the unmatched junction base count. The CDR3 covers 16 residues, taking in both the cysteine and the phenylalanine. The CDR3 DNA has 48 bases and is translated from base 1.

The data are from a study of blood T cell repertoires in COVID-19 (dated by TCRdb to 2018 to 2021). Background on the whole study: The collaborator samples originated in the United States, Italy and Spain and spanned the acute and convalescent phases of COVID-19. The prospective study material was composed of cDNA or gDNA derived from T cells, B-cell-depleted T cells, or PBMCs. Deeply sampled blood TCRbeta repertoires from subjects exposed to, actively infected with, or recovered from COVID-19 were included in the dataset. The repertoires were released in a freely available public database meant as a resource for research on the immune response to SARS-CoV-2. The samples were drawn from the first 160 participants of the ongoing ImmuneRACE study and from 950 to 1,500 subjects provided by 6 global collaborators. A de-identified subject ID, COVID-19 status, age in years and sex were almost always included in the sample metadata. HLA class I and class II types, where available, came from metadata supplied by the sample provider rather than from assay-based typing. Paper-wide results and their limitations: The quantity of clinical and demographic metadata differed by source and by participant and was supplied without curation.

The immunoSEQ Assay, a bias-controlled multiplex PCR, was used to amplify TCRbeta CDR3 regions from genomic DNA. The authors processed their data as follows. Within the assay, amplification of reference gene primers was used to estimate how many nucleated cells each sample contained. To quantify the absolute abundance of each unique TCRbeta CDR3 rearrangement, sequence reads were collapsed and filtered. For each sample, productive Simpson clonality was calculated as the square root of Simpson's diversity index across productive rearrangements. TCRdb limited this immuneACCESS table to in-frame rearrangements with V and J called. A share of clones is missing; checked studies link under half to unresolved V genes, and the rest is unexplained. That table supplies the V and J calls and clone size; D and trimming were determined from the DNA. The sample yields 280,000 or so clones; around 90% were counted once. The ten largest clones represent about 1.7% of the sample.

The receptor chain draws on TRBV5-4 and TRBJ1-2; 8 nucleotides in the junction match TRBD1. The sample was PBMCs or T cells enriched from blood (not recorded which). The source is a woman between 18 and 29 years old with acute COVID-19. The CDR3 region has the sequence CASSPTGQGGAYGYTF. The DNA reads TGTGCCAGCAGCCCAACTGGACAGGGTGGGGCTTATGGCTACACCTTC.